Following are 16 T cell receptor beta chains from one sample sequenced in a study of Ad26.COV2.S vaccination and SARS-CoV-2 variants. TCRdb's table, derived via immunoSEQ multiplex PCR, lists solely in-frame clones and lacks some. The sample has roughly 380,000 clones; approximately 85% are singletons. Noted treatment: 15 to 20 received Ad26.COV2.S at low or high dose, single or two shots; several received placebo; per-sample allocation not given. Sampling happened 63 days after the first vaccine or placebo injection. The sample here was peripheral blood, taken in a trial of Ad26.COV2.S vaccine versus placebo. The receptor set was obtained from a person aged 18-65 years who received the Ad26.COV2.S COVID-19 vaccine or a placebo.

The V call is TRBV6-5, the J call TRBJ2-7, with 7 bases fitting TRBD1. The CDR3 runs to 14 residues. V shed 0 bases and J 6 bases; nucleotides not matched to a gene: 5. Germline V gene sequence: CDR1 MNHEY, CDR2 SVGAGI. For the CDR3, the DNA is TGTGCCAGCAGTTACTCGTTTTCAGGGGGCGAGCAGTACTTC. Translating it yields CASSYSFSGGEQYF.

In this sample, this clone turned up a few times. The chain employs TRBV7-9 and TRBJ2-1, with 11 bases matching TRBD2. Germline-derived CDR1 and CDR2 are SEHNR and FQNEAQ (reference sequence). Germline trimming cut 5 bases from V and 6 bases from J; bases unmatched to any gene: 6. The CDR3 loop spans 15 amino acids. The CDR3 DNA reads as TGTGCCAGCAGCCTGGGACTAGCGGCCGCCAATGAGCAGTTCTTC. Amino acid sequence: CASSLGLAAANEQFF. Filled out from reference TRBV7-9 and TRBJ2-1, the complete variable domain reads DTGVSQNPRHKITKRGQNVTFRCDPISEHNRLYWYRQTLGQGPEFLTYFQNEAQLEKSRLLSDRFSAERPKGSFSTLEIQRTEQGDSAMYLCASSLGLAAANEQFFGPGTRLTVL.

The rearrangement joins TRBV4-3 to TRBJ2-7; D not resolved. The CDR3 sequence is 16 residues long. The V and J ends lost 4 bases and 0 bases respectively, with 16 bases between them. Germline V gene lookup returns CDR1 LGHNA and CDR2 YSLEER. The CDR3 coding sequence is TGCGCCAGCAGCCCCACGGACGGCAAAAGCTCCTACGAGCAGTACTTC. Its protein is CASSPTDGKSSYEQYF.

The V call is TRBV5-1, the J call TRBJ1-1, with a weak D call TRBD1 (5 bases). This CDR3 spans 15 amino acids. Trimming took 0 bases from V and 1 from J, leaving 10 bases between them. Germline-derived CDR1 and CDR2 are SGHRS and YFSETQ. DNA for the CDR3: TGCGCCAGCAGCTTGGCCGGGGCCGAGAACACTGAAGCTTTCTTT. Protein: CASSLAGAENTEAFF.

The CDR3, as DNA: TGCGCCAGCAGCCCCATTATAGGGCAGGGCAACACTGAAGCTTTCTTT. It encodes CASSPIIGQGNTEAFF. V and J are TRBV4-1 and TRBJ1-1; maybe TRBD1 (5 bases). The ends were cut back, 4 bases at V and 2 bases at J, with 17 bases in the middle. This CDR3 has 16 residues. CDR1 is MGHRA, CDR2 YSYEKL, per germline.

The gene calls are TRBV5-1 and TRBJ2-3, with 7 bases identical to TRBD1. Germline V CDR1 and CDR2: SGHRS, YFSETQ. With V trimmed by 1 base and J by 2 bases, 4 bases remained unmatched. This CDR3 is 15 amino acids long. Written as DNA, the CDR3 is TGCGCCAGCAGCTTGCCGGGACAGATCACAGATACGCAGTATTTT. Translation: CASSLPGQITDTQYF.

The V gene is TRBV5-4, the J gene TRBJ2-1; TRBD1 aligns across 10 bases. The CDR3 extends over 14 amino acids. The V segment lost 3 bases and the J segment 5 bases; nucleotides outside the gene matches: 2. Germline loops: CDR1 SGHNT, CDR2 YYREEE (reference sequence). The CDR3 DNA reads TGTGCCAGCAGCTCAGGGACAGGGGACAATGAGCAGTTCTTC. Its protein product is CASSSGTGDNEQFF.

A single count supports this clone. V is TRBV2 and J is TRBJ1-5; maybe TRBD1 (5 bases). V was shortened by 4 bases and J by 0 bases, with 10 bases between the two germline ends. CDR1 is SNHLY, CDR2 FYNNEI, per germline. The CDR3 length is 15 residues. CDR3 sequence reads: CASSGGSHSNQPQHF. CDR3 coding DNA: TGTGCCAGCAGTGGGGGGAGCCATAGCAATCAGCCCCAGCATTTT. The full variable domain, in which reference TRBV2 and TRBJ1-5 provide the parts outside the CDR3, is EPEVTQTPSHQVTQMGQEVILRCVPISNHLYFYWYRQILGQKVEFLVSFYNNEISEKSEIFDDQFSVERPDGSNFTLKIRSTKLEDSAMYFCASSGGSHSNQPQHFGDGTRLSIL.

The chain links TRBV9 to TRBJ2-7, with D uncertain. Deletions cut 3 bases from V and 0 bases from J, with 19 bases between. The germline CDR1 and CDR2 sequences are SGDLS and YYNGEE. CDR3 length: 17 residues. CDR3 loop: CASSDSSGPPGSYEQYF. CDR3 bases: TGTGCCAGCAGCGATAGTTCGGGTCCCCCCGGCTCCTACGAGCAGTACTTC.

This clone appeared a few times. This chain joins TRBV21-1 and TRBJ2-7; TRBD1, the D gene given by the table, was not confirmed from the DNA. TRBV21-1 is flagged as a pseudogene. The CDR3 loop spans 13 amino acids. CDR3 sequence: CASSVTTGVEQYF. CDR3 in DNA: TGTGCCAGCAGCGTAACCACAGGGGTCGAGCAGTACTTC.

This sequence joins TRBV28 and TRBJ2-5; TRBD1 is a possible D gene (5 bases). This CDR3 spans 16 amino acids. The V gene's germline CDR1 is MDHEN and CDR2 SYDVKM. Trimming removed 4 bases from V and 5 bases from J, with 20 bases in between. The CDR3 region is CASSSVKGINWETQYF. CDR3 in DNA: TGTGCCAGCAGTTCTGTGAAGGGGATAAATTGGGAGACCCAGTACTTC.

The chain couples TRBV29-1 to TRBJ1-2, with TRBD1 identical over 7 bases. V shed 2 bases, J shed 1 base, and the junction held 4 bases outside the gene matches. The CDR3 is made up of 14 amino acids. Germline lookup yields CDR1 SQVTM and CDR2 ANQGSEA. The CDR3 region has the DNA TGCAGCGTTGAACCAGGGACAGATAACTATGGCTACACCTTC. It specifies CSVEPGTDNYGYTF.

The rearrangement links TRBV3-1 (or the pseudogene TRBV3-2) to TRBJ2-7; D gene uncertain. Trimming pared 6 bases from V and 4 bases from J, leaving 7 bases between. The CDR3 contains 11 residues. Germline V gives CDR1 LGHDT, CDR2 YNNKEL (reference sequence). CDR3 coding DNA: TGTGCCAGCAGGTTCAGTTACGAGCAGTACTTC. Translating gives CASRFSYEQYF.

The chain links TRBV30 to TRBJ2-7, with D uncertain. Trimming pared 5 bases from V and 2 bases from J, leaving 13 bases between. The germline V gene encodes CDR1 GTSNPN and CDR2 SVGIG (reference sequence). There are 13 residues in the CDR3. CDR3 sequence: CAWDESKAYEQYF. In nucleotides, the CDR3 is TGTGCCTGGGACGAGAGCAAGGCCTACGAGCAGTACTTC.

The rearrangement links TRBV2 to TRBJ2-1; 8 bases line up with TRBD1. Germline CDR1 and CDR2: SNHLY and FYNNEI. The CDR3 totals 15 residues. J lost 4 bases, V lost 6 bases, and 8 bases had no gene match. This CDR3 is CASRESGTGYNEQFF. Written as DNA, the CDR3 is TGTGCCAGCAGAGAATCCGGGACAGGTTACAATGAGCAGTTCTTC.

This chain links TRBV19 with TRBJ2-1; TRBD2 is a possible D gene (6 bases). CDR1 LNHDA and CDR2 SQIVND come from the germline V gene (reference sequence). The V end lost 5 bases, the J end lost 0 bases, and 14 bases lay between the germline ends. The CDR3 consists of 16 residues. The CDR3: CASSWGDPHSYNEQFF. CDR3 coding DNA: TGTGCCAGTAGTTGGGGGGACCCTCACTCCTACAATGAGCAGTTCTTC.